This T cell receptor (beta chain) was observed in a study of OX40 agonist ivuxolimab in advanced cancers. Study background: It was ivuxolimab, an agonistic anti-OX40 (CD134) antibody, that patients were treated with. Whole-study findings and limits: The 0.1-3.0 mg/kg partial responders had among the lowest clonal expansion.

On this clone itself: The antigen is not known. Other DNA sequences in this specimen translate into the identical CDR3.

Data came from immunoSEQ multiplex PCR; TCRdb stores just in-frame clones and leaves some out. The sample holds more than 70,000 clones, more than 70% seen once. Germline CDR1 SGDLS, CDR2 YYNGEE. Trimming left V 0 bases short and J 2 bases short, with 8 bases between. CDR3 length equals 14 residues. The specimen comprised CD4+ or CD8+ T cells sorted from blood, sampled in a trial of the OX40 agonist ivuxolimab. The sequence was obtained from an adult with an advanced solid tumor such as melanoma, head and neck, liver or kidney cancer. This sequence joins TRBV9 and TRBJ2-5, with unresolved D. The CDR3 spells CASSVGGLQETQYF. Here the CDR3 DNA reads TGTGCCAGCAGCGTAGGAGGCTTGCAAGAGACCCAGTACTTC.